The source of this T cell receptor (beta chain) is a study of blood T cell repertoires in COVID-19. Overall study: Spain, Italy and the United States supplied samples that represented acute and convalescent COVID-19. From T cells, B-cell-depleted T cells, or PBMCs came the material, which was cDNA or gDNA.

Clinical history reported by participants formed the basis on which cohorts were assigned. The repertoire was sequenced with immunoSEQ multiplex PCR; TCRdb's copy has only in-frame clones and lacks some. This table holds tens of thousands of clones, around nine tenths found once. The CDR3 is 14 amino acids. The germline V gene has CDR1 SEHNR and CDR2 FQNEAQ (reference sequence). The ends lost 5 bases at V and 5 bases at J; junction bases unmatched: 6. Sequenced: PBMCs or T cells enriched from blood (not recorded which). The sequence came from a middle-aged woman who had recovered from COVID-19. The V and J genes are TRBV7-9 and TRBJ1-1; 9 bases agree with TRBD1. The CDR3 DNA reads TGTGCCAGCAGCGGGGGACAGGGTTGGACTGAAGCTTTCTTT. Translation gives CASSGGQGWTEAFF.